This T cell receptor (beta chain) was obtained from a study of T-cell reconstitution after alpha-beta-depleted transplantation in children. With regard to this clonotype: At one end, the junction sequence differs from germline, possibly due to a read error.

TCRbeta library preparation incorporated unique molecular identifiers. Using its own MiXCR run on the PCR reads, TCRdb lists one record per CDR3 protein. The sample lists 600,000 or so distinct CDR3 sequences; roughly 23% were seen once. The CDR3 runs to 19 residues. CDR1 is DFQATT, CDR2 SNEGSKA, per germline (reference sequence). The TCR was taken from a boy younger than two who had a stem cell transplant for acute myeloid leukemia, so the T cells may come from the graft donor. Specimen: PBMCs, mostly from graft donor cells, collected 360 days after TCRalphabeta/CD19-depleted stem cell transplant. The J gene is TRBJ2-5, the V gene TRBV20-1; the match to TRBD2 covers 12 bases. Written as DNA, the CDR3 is TGCTGTGCTAGATCATACCTAGCGGGGGGGCTGGCCGCACAAGAGACCCAGTACTTC. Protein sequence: CCARSYLAGGLAAQETQYF.